The entry that follows covers one TCR beta chain sequence. What it binds is unknown. These data come from a study of post-analysis software for immune sequencing data. Whole-study results and caveats: For normalized Chao1 diversity, multiple sclerosis patients scored significantly lower than controls did. Strong co-clustering by F measure was evident for samples that had been prepared in the same batch. TRBV5-6, TRBV5-1 and TRBV20-1 were among roughly 5 TRBV segments more frequent in patients than controls.

The CDR3 loop spans 15 amino acids. The trim removed 4 bases at V and 2 bases at J, leaving 8 bases unmatched. Germline assignment: CDR1 LGHDT and CDR2 YNNKEL (reference sequence). Unique molecular identifiers were present in the TCR beta cDNA libraries. T cells numbering 1 to 10 million yielded cDNA molecules that totaled some 500,000. TCRdb ran MiXCR on the PCR reads and lists one entry per CDR3 protein. This sample has about 160,000 distinct CDR3 sequences; around 34% occur once, and the top ten carry under 30%. The origin of this receptor is a girl aged 10 to 17 with multiple sclerosis. The chain couples TRBV3-1 to TRBJ2-7; 7 bases line up with TRBD1. The input for sequencing was blood, taken after autologous hematopoietic stem cell transplantation. CDR3: CASSLGTAQTYEQYF. The CDR3, as DNA: TGTGCCAGCAGCCTCGGGACAGCCCAAACCTACGAGCAGTACTTC.